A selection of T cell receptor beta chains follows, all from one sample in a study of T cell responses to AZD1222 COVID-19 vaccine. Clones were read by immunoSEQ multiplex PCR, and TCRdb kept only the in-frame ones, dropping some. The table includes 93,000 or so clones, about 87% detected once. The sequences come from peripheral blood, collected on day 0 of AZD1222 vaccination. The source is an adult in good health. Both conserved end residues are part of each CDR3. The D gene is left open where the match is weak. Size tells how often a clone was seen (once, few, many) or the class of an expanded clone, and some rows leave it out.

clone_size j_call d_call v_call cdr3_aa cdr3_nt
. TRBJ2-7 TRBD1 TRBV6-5 CASSYLGQGDYEQCF TGTGCCAGCAGTTACCTGGGACAGGGCGACTACGAGCAGTGCTTC
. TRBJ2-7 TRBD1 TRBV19 CASSMTGGPYEQYF TGTGCCAGTAGTATGACAGGGGGTCCTTACGAGCAGTACTTC
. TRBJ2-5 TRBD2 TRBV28 CASSLLEASGMRETQYF TGTGCCAGCAGTTTATTAGAGGCTAGCGGGATGAGAGAGACCCAGTACTTC
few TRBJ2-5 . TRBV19 CASSREPGETQYF TGTGCCAGTAGTAGGGAACCAGGAGAGACCCAGTACTTC
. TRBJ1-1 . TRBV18 CASSPPGQGRNTEAFF TGTGCCAGCTCACCTCCGGGACAAGGAAGGAACACTGAAGCTTTCTTT
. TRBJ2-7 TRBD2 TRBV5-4 CASSLDQRGTYEQYF TGTGCCAGCAGCTTGGATCAGCGGGGAACCTACGAGCAGTACTTC
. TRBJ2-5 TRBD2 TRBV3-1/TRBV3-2 CASSQEGGGSQQETQYF TGTGCCAGCAGCCAAGAGGGGGGAGGGAGCCAACAAGAGACCCAGTACTTC
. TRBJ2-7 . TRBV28 CASRWKGEQYF TGTGCCAGCAGATGGAAAGGGGAGCAGTACTTC
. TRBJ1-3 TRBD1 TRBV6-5 CASRSGGGNTIYF TGTGCCAGCCGCTCAGGGGGCGGAAACACCATATATTTT
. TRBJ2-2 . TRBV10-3 CAISGQGGVWTGELFF TGTGCCATCAGTGGCCAAGGGGGGGTGTGGACCGGGGAGCTGTTTTTT
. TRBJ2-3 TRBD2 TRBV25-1 CASSHRRLAGPDTQYF TGTGCCAGCAGCCACCGGAGACTAGCGGGACCAGATACGCAGTATTTT
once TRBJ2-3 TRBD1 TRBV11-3 CASSPQGGSTDTQYF TGTGCCAGCAGCCCCCAAGGGGGCAGCACAGATACGCAGTATTTT
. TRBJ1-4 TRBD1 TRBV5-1 CASSPAQGPSNEKLFF TGCGCCAGCAGCCCTGCACAGGGGCCATCTAATGAAAAACTGTTTTTT
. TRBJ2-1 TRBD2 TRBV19 CASSIKAGGYNEQFF TGTGCCAGTAGTATAAAGGCGGGAGGCTACAATGAGCAGTTCTTC
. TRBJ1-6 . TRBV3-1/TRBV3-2 CASSQERAGWSPLHF TGTGCCAGCAGCCAAGAGAGGGCAGGGTGGTCACCCCTCCACTTT
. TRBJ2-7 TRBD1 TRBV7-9 CASSWGQGGPYEQYF TGTGCCAGCAGTTGGGGACAGGGAGGACCCTACGAGCAGTACTTC
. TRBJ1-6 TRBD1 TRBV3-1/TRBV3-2 CASSSTDRGHNSPLHF TGTGCCAGCAGCTCAACGGACAGGGGACATAATTCACCCCTCCACTTT
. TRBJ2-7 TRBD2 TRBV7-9 CASSLEGGPYEQYF TGTGCCAGCAGCTTGGAGGGAGGGCCTTACGAGCAGTACTTC
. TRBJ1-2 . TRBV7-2 CASSLASGAAYLLGKGYTF TGTGCCAGCAGCTTAGCGAGCGGGGCAGCTTACCTCCTGGGGAAGGGCTACACCTTC
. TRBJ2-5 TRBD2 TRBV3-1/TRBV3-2 CASSHPTRTSGGAGETQYF TGTGCCAGCAGCCATCCCACCCGGACTAGCGGGGGGGCAGGGGAGACCCAGTACTTC
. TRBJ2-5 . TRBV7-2 CASSLASVETQYF TGTGCCAGCAGCTTAGCTAGCGTCGAGACCCAGTACTTC
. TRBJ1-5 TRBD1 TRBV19 CASSIEDRVYQPQHF TGTGCCAGTAGTATAGAGGACAGGGTATATCAGCCCCAGCATTTT
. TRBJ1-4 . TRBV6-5 CASSRGAATNEKLFF TGTGCCAGCAGTCGAGGGGCCGCAACTAATGAAAAACTGTTTTTT
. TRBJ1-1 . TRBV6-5 CASSPTRRNTEAFF TGTGCCAGCAGCCCGACGAGAAGGAACACTGAAGCTTTCTTT
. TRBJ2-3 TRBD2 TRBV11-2 CASSLFGEGARTDTQYF TGTGCCAGCAGCTTATTCGGGGAGGGAGCGCGCACAGATACGCAGTATTTT
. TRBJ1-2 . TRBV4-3 CASAVSGYGYTF TGCGCCAGCGCCGTGAGTGGCTATGGCTACACCTTC
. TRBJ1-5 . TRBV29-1 CSVQEGGYQPQHF TGCAGCGTCCAGGAGGGTGGTTATCAGCCCCAGCATTTT